This T cell receptor (beta chain) was recorded in a study of cytomegalovirus exposure and HLA in healthy donors. The PCR employed 60 Vbeta primers together with 13 Jbeta primers. Using immunoSEQ multiplex PCR, the repertoire was profiled, and TCRdb retains in-frame clones only, with some absent. The data show roughly 100,000 clones, with about 74% seen just once and 8.5% to 10% held by the top ten. This clone was counted only a few times. Germline V lookup: CDR1 ENHRY, CDR2 SYGVKD. The CDR3 loop spans 14 amino acids. Germline trimming cut 11 bases from V and 13 bases from J; bases unmatched to any gene: 18.

The material sequenced was PBMCs. V usage is TRBV10-3 and J usage is TRBJ2-1; 9 bases line up with TRBD1. The clonotype comes from a male donor in good health and CMV-seropositive. The CDR3 sequence is CASGTGQGLPNQFF. The CDR3 DNA sequence: TGTGCCTCAGGTACGGGACAGGGACTACCAAACCAGTTCTTC.